A single sample is the source of the 18 T cell receptor beta chains below, sequenced in a study of cytomegalovirus exposure and HLA in healthy donors. The primer mix had 60 Vbeta and 13 Jbeta primers. This table comes from immunoSEQ multiplex PCR, and its TCRdb copy is limited to in-frame clones, with some not included. The sample has roughly 160,000 clones, 65% to 85% seen once; the top ten hold around 3%. Sequencing was performed on PBMCs. These receptors originate from a woman aged 45-65 years in good health and CMV-seropositive.

The J gene is TRBJ1-4, the V gene TRBV28; 9 bases agree with TRBD1. The CDR3 totals 14 residues. Germline V gives CDR1 MDHEN, CDR2 SYDVKM. V shed 4 bases, J shed 8 bases, and the junction held 5 bases outside the gene matches. CDR3 in amino acids: CASSSGQGQEKLFF. The CDR3 DNA reads TGTGCCAGCAGTTCCGGACAGGGGCAGGAAAAACTGTTTTTT.

This clone was seen only once. The chain links TRBV10-3 to TRBJ1-1; TRBD1 aligns across 7 bases. After removal of 4 bases from V and 1 base from J, the junction contained 9 bases not matched to a gene. Germline CDR1 is ENHRY and CDR2 is SYGVKD. CDR3 size: 16 residues. CDR3 nucleotides: TGTGCCATCAGTGCGAACAGGGGCTTCGGGAACACTGAAGCTTTCTTT. Its translation: CAISANRGFGNTEAFF.

This chain joins TRBV6-6 and TRBJ2-4, with 11 positions matching TRBD1. V dropped 6 bases and J dropped 6; count of bases not matched to a gene: 1. CDR1 is MNHNY, CDR2 SVGAGI, per germline (reference sequence). The CDR3 consists of 13 residues. The CDR3 DNA sequence: TGTGCCAGCAGGGGACAGGGGGTAAACATTCAGTACTTC. Its translation: CASRGQGVNIQYF.

The chain links TRBV9 to TRBJ2-7; the D gene is possibly TRBD1 (6 bases). The CDR3 totals 15 residues. V lost 0 bases and J lost 4, with 14 bases in between. From germline, CDR1 is SGDLS and CDR2 YYNGEE. CDR3 protein: CASSVADSPGYEQYF. The CDR3 nucleotides are TGTGCCAGCAGCGTAGCGGACAGTCCCGGTTACGAGCAGTACTTC.

Remarks on this clone: Distinct nucleotide sequences in the sample also encode this CDR3. The genes are TRBV27 and TRBJ2-3; D is ambiguous. V shed 3 bases and J shed 4 bases, with 8 bases lying between them. The CDR3 is 13 amino acids. Germline-derived CDR1 and CDR2 are MNHEY and SMNVEV (reference sequence). This CDR3 reads CASSLLGADTQYF. CDR3 nucleotide sequence: TGTGCCAGCAGTTTGCTAGGTGCAGATACGCAGTATTTT.

The table lists this clone with a count of one. The V call is TRBV10-3, the J call TRBJ2-3, with 8 bases identical to TRBD2. Germline V gene lookup returns CDR1 ENHRY and CDR2 SYGVKD. Trimming removed 3 bases from V and 0 bases from J; junction bases left unmatched: 5. This CDR3 comprises 16 residues. The CDR3 DNA sequence: TGTGCCATCAGTGAAGGCGGGGGGATTAGCACAGATACGCAGTATTTT. The encoded protein is CAISEGGGISTDTQYF.

This sequence joins TRBV11-3 and TRBJ2-7, with D uncertain. V dropped 5 bases and J dropped 2 bases, with 7 bases sitting between them. This CDR3 spans 12 amino acids. Germline assignment: CDR1 SGHNT and CDR2 YENEEA. This CDR3 reads CASSPSPYEQYF. The CDR3 region has the DNA TGTGCCAGCAGCCCAAGCCCCTACGAGCAGTACTTC.

The chain joins TRBV5-1 to TRBJ2-3; D remains unclear. Per the germline V gene, CDR1 is SGHRS and CDR2 is YFSETQ. V was cut by 1 base and J by 2 bases, with 11 bases left in between. CDR3 length equals 15 residues. CDR3 residues: CASSLLGTVTDTQYF. In DNA form, the CDR3 reads TGCGCCAGCAGCTTGTTGGGCACGGTCACAGATACGCAGTATTTT.

This chain joins TRBV18 and TRBJ1-4; D is ambiguous. This CDR3 is built from 14 residues. Germline CDR1 reads KGHSH; CDR2 reads LQKENI. V lost 2 bases and J lost 6, with 10 bases in between. The CDR3 coding sequence is TGTGCCAGCTCACCATCCGGGGAGGATGAAAAACTGTTTTTT. Translated: CASSPSGEDEKLFF.

The chain recombines TRBV6-6 with TRBJ2-7, with TRBD2 identical over 10 bases. The trim removed 7 bases at V and 6 bases at J, leaving 6 bases unmatched. CDR3 length equals 13 residues. The germline V gene has CDR1 MNHNY and CDR2 SVGAGI (reference sequence). The CDR3 DNA sequence: TGTGCCAGCAATCCTAGCGGGAGTTCCGAGCAGTACTTC. Its protein product is CASNPSGSSEQYF.

The V gene is TRBV18, the J gene TRBJ2-1; 7 positions match TRBD2. V lost 6 bases and J lost 4; bases outside the gene matches: 9. CDR3 length equals 15 residues. In germline, CDR1 is KGHSH, CDR2 LQKENI. The CDR3 nucleotides are TGTGCCAGCTCCCCGGGGGAGGGGAGGTACAATGAGCAGTTCTTC. It specifies CASSPGEGRYNEQFF.

A few counts support this clone. One junction end does not reproduce the germline sequence, and a read error may be involved. This sample includes further DNA sequences coding for the same CDR3. J is TRBJ1-6 and V is TRBV30; 7 bases are a match to TRBD1. This CDR3 has 15 amino acids. Germline-derived CDR1 and CDR2 are GTSNPN and SVGIG (reference sequence). As DNA, the CDR3 is TGTGCCTGGAGTGTACGACAGGGTTATAATTCCCCCCTCCACTTT. It specifies CAWSVRQGYNSPLHF.

The V call is TRBV10-3, the J call TRBJ2-5; D not resolved. This CDR3 region has 13 residues. The germline CDR1 and CDR2 sequences are ENHRY and SYGVKD. V gave up 1 base and J gave up 3 bases, with 6 bases separating them. The CDR3 DNA is TGTGCCATCAGTGAGTACCGGGAAGAGACCCAGTACTTC. It translates to CAISEYREETQYF.

The chain's CDR3 is CASSFYRPDRGRTEAFF. In nucleotides, the CDR3 is TGTGCCAGCAGCTTCTACCGCCCGGACAGGGGGAGAACTGAAGCTTTCTTT. The V and J genes are TRBV7-9 and TRBJ1-1; 10 positions match TRBD1. V lost 3 bases and J lost 5; bases outside the gene matches: 12. Germline CDR1 SEHNR, CDR2 FQNEAQ (reference sequence). CDR3 length: 17 residues.

The chain carries TRBV2 and TRBJ2-3, with D uncertain. V was shortened by 1 base and J by 2 bases, with 4 bases between the two germline ends. The CDR3 extends over 13 amino acids. The germline V gene encodes CDR1 SNHLY and CDR2 FYNNEI. Here the CDR3 DNA reads TGTGCCAGCAGTGAAGACTTCACAGATACGCAGTATTTT. Encoded protein: CASSEDFTDTQYF.

The V call is TRBV7-9, the J call TRBJ1-4; maybe TRBD1 (5 bases). V lost 1 base, J lost 6 bases, and 9 bases lay in between. Germline loops: CDR1 SEHNR, CDR2 FQNEAQ (reference sequence). CDR3 size: 14 residues. CDR3 sequence reads: CASSLGQNYEKLFF. CDR3 DNA: TGTGCCAGCAGCTTAGGACAGAATTATGAAAAACTGTTTTTT.

CDR3 coding DNA: TGCAGCGTTGAACAGGGTTCCAATGAGCAGTTCTTC. Its translation is CSVEQGSNEQFF. V and J are TRBV29-1 and TRBJ2-1, with a tentative D call TRBD1 (5 bases). The CDR3 loop spans 12 amino acids. Germline CDR1 is SQVTM and CDR2 is ANQGSEA. With 2 bases removed from V and 6 bases from J, the gap between germline ends came to 8 bases.

V usage is TRBV7-6 and J usage is TRBJ2-3, with D perhaps matching TRBD1 (5 bases). The CDR3 runs 17 residues. V lost 5 bases and J lost 6, with 24 bases in between. Germline-derived CDR1 and CDR2 are SGHVS and FNYEAQ. The CDR3 sequence is CASSPPGDSRLRDTQYF. The CDR3 coding sequence is TGTGCCAGCAGCCCCCCCGGCGACAGTAGATTACGGGATACGCAGTATTTT.